Below, 17 T cell receptor beta chains from the same sample are listed, as sequenced in a study of T-cell memory formation after mild COVID-19. TCRdb redid the calling of the 5' RACE reads with MiXCR, one entry per CDR3 protein. The top ten hold 12% of the sample, which has 450,000 to 650,000 distinct CDR3 sequences, more than 15% seen once. Specimen: PBMCs or a T cell subset sorted from them (not recorded which). These receptors were obtained from an adult woman who had mild COVID-19 (a few samples of this study predate the infection). Cell type and time point are not known.

The gene calls are TRBV28 and TRBJ2-5; 9 bases match TRBD2. Trimming took 3 bases from V and 3 from J; bases not matched to a gene: 5. The germline V gene has CDR1 MDHEN and CDR2 SYDVKM. The CDR3 totals 15 residues. The CDR3 here is CASSFAGGLKETQYF. The CDR3 coding sequence is TGTGCCAGCAGTTTTGCGGGAGGGCTAAAAGAGACCCAGTACTTC. Supplemented by reference TRBV28 and TRBJ2-5, the full variable domain reads DVKVTQSSRYLVKRTGEKVFLECVQDMDHENMFWYRQDPGLGLRLIYFSYDVKMKEKGDIPEGYSVSREKKERFSLILESASTNQTSMYLCASSFAGGLKETQYFGPGTRLLVL.

The CDR3 region has the DNA TGTGCCAGCAGCTCCTGGGGGACCCGGAACACTGAAGCTTTCTTT. This sequence encodes CASSSWGTRNTEAFF. This sequence joins TRBV12-3 or TRBV12-4 and TRBJ1-1; the D gene is possibly TRBD1 (5 bases). The CDR3 spans 15 residues. V gave up 6 bases and J gave up 1 base, with 15 bases separating them.

The V gene is TRBV4-1, the J gene TRBJ1-1; no reliable D call. CDR1 and CDR2 (germline): MGHRA, YSYEKL. Trimming removed 1 base at V and 1 base at J, with 10 bases between. This CDR3 contains 15 residues. CDR3 in amino acids: CASSQAASENTEAFF. The CDR3 region has the DNA TGCGCCAGCAGCCAAGCGGCGTCAGAGAACACTGAAGCTTTCTTT.

The chain links TRBV7-9 to TRBJ2-5, with 8 bases aligning to TRBD1. The CDR3 is 14 residues long. The germline V gene has CDR1 SEHNR and CDR2 FQNEAQ (reference sequence). Trimming cost V 4 bases and J 2 bases; bases outside gene matches: 3. CDR3 nucleotide sequence: TGTGCCAGCAGCTGGGACAGGAGGCAAGAGACCCAGTACTTC. Its translation: CASSWDRRQETQYF. The full variable domain, completed using reference TRBV7-9 and TRBJ2-5, is DTGVSQNPRHKITKRGQNVTFRCDPISEHNRLYWYRQTLGQGPEFLTYFQNEAQLEKSRLLSDRFSAERPKGSFSTLEIQRTEQGDSAMYLCASSWDRRQETQYFGPGTRLLVL.

This clonotype was counted between two and nine times. The chain couples TRBV7-9 to TRBJ2-5; a weak D match, TRBD1 (6 bases). Germline-derived CDR1 and CDR2 are SEHNR and FQNEAQ (reference sequence). The CDR3 consists of 15 residues. Trimming shortened V by 2 bases and J by 5 bases, and 15 bases separated the two germline ends. CDR3 DNA: TGTGCCAGCAGCTTATATCAGGGGATGAGGGAGACCCAGTACTTC. Protein product: CASSLYQGMRETQYF.

The J gene is TRBJ2-7, the V gene TRBV6-2 or TRBV6-3; TRBD2 matches at 12 bases. There are 12 residues in the CDR3. The V gene's germline CDR1 is MNHEY and CDR2 SVGEGT. V was pared by 5 bases and J by 12 bases, with 5 bases of the junction left unmatched. In DNA form, the CDR3 reads TGTGCCAGCAGTCTAGGACTAGCGGGAATGTACTTC. This translates into CASSLGLAGMYF.

The chain couples TRBV24-1 to TRBJ2-2; D is unresolved. V was pared by 4 bases and J by 6 bases, with 8 bases between. The CDR3 sequence is 13 residues long. Germline-derived CDR1 and CDR2 are KGHDR and SFDVKD. CDR3 loop: CATSEFGPGELFF. The DNA of the CDR3 is TGTGCCACCAGTGAATTTGGCCCCGGGGAGCTGTTTTTT.

This clonotype turned up a few times. V usage is TRBV5-3 and J usage is TRBJ2-5; 14 bases agree with TRBD2. TRBV5-3 is filed as an ORF, its function uncertain. Trimming removed 10 bases from V and 3 bases from J; junction bases left unmatched: 5. This CDR3 is built from 14 residues. The CDR3 sequence is CAGTGLAGEETQYF. The CDR3 DNA sequence: TGTGCCGGGACGGGACTAGCGGGAGAAGAGACCCAGTACTTC.

This clonotype was observed a handful of times. V usage is TRBV3-1 and J usage is TRBJ1-1; weak D call: TRBD1 (5 bases). This CDR3 comprises 14 residues. V lost 3 bases, J lost 3 bases, and 11 bases lay in between. Germline V lookup: CDR1 LGHDT, CDR2 YNNKEL (reference sequence). The CDR3 reads CASSQVGGYTEAFF. The CDR3 bases are TGTGCCAGCAGCCAGGTGGGGGGGTACACTGAAGCTTTCTTT.

CDR3 DNA: TGCGCCAGCAGCTTGGCGGGACTAGCGGGAGGGGGTGAGCAGTTCTTC. Translating it yields CASSLAGLAGGGEQFF. The chain combines TRBV5-1 with TRBJ2-1, with 16 nucleotides matching TRBD2. Unmatched junction bases numbered 3, after V lost 0 bases and J lost 9 bases. CDR1 is SGHRS, CDR2 YFSETQ, per germline. This CDR3 is 16 amino acids long.

This clonotype turned up a few times. This chain links TRBV20-1 with TRBJ2-1, with D tentatively TRBD1 (5 bases). Germline V gives CDR1 DFQATT, CDR2 SNEGSKA (reference sequence). V lost 0 bases, J lost 2 bases, and 8 bases lay in between. This CDR3 region has 14 residues. The CDR3 nucleotides are TGCAGTGCTAGAGATCTAGGGGCCTACAATGAGCAGTTCTTC. Amino acids: CSARDLGAYNEQFF.

V is TRBV10-3 and J is TRBJ2-5, with 7 bases lining up with TRBD2. In germline, CDR1 is ENHRY, CDR2 SYGVKD. V gave up 9 bases and J gave up 4 bases; unmatched junction bases: 8. This CDR3 comprises 13 residues. This CDR3 is CAITRESGETQYF. The CDR3 DNA is TGTGCCATTACGCGGGAGTCCGGAGAGACCCAGTACTTC.

The V gene is TRBV5-1, the J gene TRBJ1-2; the D is unclear. The CDR3 has 14 amino acids. With 2 bases removed from V and 4 bases from J, the gap between germline ends came to 12 bases. Per germline, CDR1 SGHRS and CDR2 YFSETQ. CDR3 protein: CASSLSQGSYGYTF. The CDR3 region has the DNA TGCGCCAGCAGCTTAAGCCAAGGGTCCTATGGCTACACCTTC.

Only a few counts were recorded for this clonotype. The genes are TRBV12-3 or TRBV12-4 and TRBJ2-7; D uncertain. V was clipped by 5 bases and J by 0 bases, with 14 bases between them. The CDR3 is made up of 15 amino acids. The CDR3 nucleotides read TGTGCCAGCAGTCCCGGGCCTTCGAGCTCCTACGAGCAGTACTTC. The encoded protein is CASSPGPSSSYEQYF.

This clonotype was counted ten times or more. The V gene is TRBV5-4, the J gene TRBJ2-7; D is uncertain. Germline assignment: CDR1 SGHNT and CDR2 YYREEE (reference sequence). Between the trimmed V and J ends, which lost 4 bases and 6 bases, there was a span of 17 bases. The CDR3 has 14 residues. This CDR3 is CASSTDLQESEQYF. The DNA of the CDR3 is TGTGCCAGCAGCACCGACCTCCAGGAGAGCGAGCAGTACTTC.

The chain uses TRBV12-3 or TRBV12-4 and TRBJ1-6; D not resolved. The CDR3 runs to 13 residues. Trimming stripped 1 base from V and 10 bases from J, with 8 bases between. The CDR3 sequence is CASSLVGGSPLHF. As DNA, the CDR3 is TGTGCCAGCAGTTTAGTCGGCGGGTCACCCCTCCACTTT.

The chain employs TRBV18 and TRBJ2-4, with a weak D call TRBD1 (5 bases). CDR1 KGHSH and CDR2 LQKENI come from the germline V gene. This CDR3 is built from 15 residues. V was pared by 2 bases and J by 6 bases, with 14 bases between. Here the CDR3 reads CASSPAQGVGNIQYF. In nucleotides, the CDR3 is TGTGCCAGCTCACCAGCCCAGGGTGTGGGAAACATTCAGTACTTC.